This entry lists 24 T cell receptor beta chains sequenced from one sample in a study of HIV-infected patients and healthy controls. Whole blood was used without fractionation, so all unsorted peripheral T cells were included. Approximately 510 ng RNA was reverse transcribed with alpha and beta constant-region primers. Separate chain-specific third strand synthesis with multiplexing indices produced the alpha and beta libraries. In TCRdb, the 5' RACE reads were re-called with MiXCR into one record per CDR3 protein. The sample contains about 18,000 distinct CDR3 sequences, roughly 9.5% of which appear only once. Sequenced: blood. The receptors derive from an adult in good health.

This clonotype was found many times. The V gene is TRBV7-9, the J gene TRBJ2-5, with D hard to call. The length of the CDR3 is 14 residues. V was cut by 1 base and J by 5 bases, with 11 bases left in between. Germline assignment: CDR1 SEHNR and CDR2 FQNEAQ (reference sequence). This CDR3 is CASSLDTSKETQYF. CDR3 bases: TGTGCCAGCAGCTTAGACACATCCAAGGAGACCCAGTACTTC.

This clonotype was counted at least ten times. The DNA of the CDR3 is TGTGCCAGCACCCGGAGGGTAGATACGCAGTATTTT. This encodes CASTRRVDTQYF. V and J are TRBV12-3 or TRBV12-4 and TRBJ2-3; possibly TRBD2 for D (6 bases). Trimming cost V 7 bases and J 5 bases, with 10 bases left between them. CDR3 length equals 12 residues.

This clonotype came up a few times. The chain joins TRBV7-6 to TRBJ2-7, with 10 bases lining up with TRBD2. This CDR3 comprises 15 residues. Germline V gene sequence: CDR1 SGHVS, CDR2 FNYEAQ. Trimming removed 3 bases from V and 1 base from J; junction bases left unmatched: 3. The CDR3 bases are TGTGCCAGCAGCTTCGGACTAGCGGCGTCCTACGAGCAGTACTTC. It translates to CASSFGLAASYEQYF. Full variable domain (remainder filled in from reference TRBV7-6 and TRBJ2-7): GAGVSQSPRYKVTKRGQDVALRCDPISGHVSLYWYRQALGQGPEFLTYFNYEAQQDKSGLPNDRFSAERPEGSISTLTIQRTEQRDSAMYRCASSFGLAASYEQYFGPGTRLTVT.

This clonotype was counted at least ten times. The rearrangement uses TRBV3-1 and TRBJ2-7; D remains ambiguous. Germline-derived CDR1 and CDR2 are LGHDT and YNNKEL (reference sequence). The CDR3 runs to 14 residues. The V end lost 4 bases, the J end lost 2 bases, and 12 bases lay between the germline ends. The CDR3 DNA follows: TGTGCCAGCAGCCCCGGGCCTGGAACCTACGAGCAGTACTTC. Translated, it gives CASSPGPGTYEQYF.

Many counts were recorded for this clonotype. This sequence joins TRBV7-8 and TRBJ2-6; D is unresolved. Trimming took 7 bases from V and 0 from J, leaving 16 bases between them. CDR1 and CDR2 from the germline V gene are SGHVS and FQNEAQ. CDR3 size: 17 residues. The DNA for the CDR3 is TGTGCCAGCATCGAATATTACAGCGCCTCTGGGGCCAACGTCCTGACTTTC. This encodes CASIEYYSASGANVLTF.

The V and J genes are TRBV12-3 or TRBV12-4 and TRBJ2-2; D remains ambiguous. CDR3 length: 11 amino acids. V dropped 7 bases and J dropped 7 bases, with 7 bases sitting between them. The CDR3: CASMANGELFF. The CDR3 nucleotides read TGTGCCAGCATGGCTAACGGGGAGCTGTTTTTT.

In its sample, this clonotype was seen many times. This chain connects TRBV5-1 to TRBJ1-2; a weak D match, TRBD1 (5 bases). V was clipped by 0 bases and J by 4 bases, with 13 bases between them. CDR3 length: 15 residues. Germline loops: CDR1 SGHRS, CDR2 YFSETQ. The CDR3 loop reads CASSLEPGSGYGYTF. DNA of the CDR3: TGCGCCAGCAGCTTGGAGCCAGGGTCGGGCTATGGCTACACCTTC. Full variable domain (outside the CDR3, taken from reference TRBV5-1 and TRBJ1-2): KAGVTQTPRYLIKTRGQQVTLSCSPISGHRSVSWYQQTPGQGLQFLFEYFSETQRNKGNFPGRFSGRQFSNSRSEMNVSTLELGDSALYLCASSLEPGSGYGYTFGSGTRLTVV.

This clonotype was counted at least ten times. V gene TRBV5-4 combines with J gene TRBJ2-3; D remains unclear. Germline CDR1 SGHNT, CDR2 YYREEE (reference sequence). The CDR3 runs 14 residues. V was clipped by 3 bases and J by 4 bases, with 12 bases between them. The CDR3 nucleotides are TGTGCCAGCAGCTCTGCCGGATCGGCAGATACGCAGTATTTT. It codes for CASSSAGSADTQYF.

Ten or more counts support this clonotype. The gene calls are TRBV28 and TRBJ1-2, with D possibly TRBD1 on 5 matching bases. V lost 7 bases to trimming and J lost 6 bases, with 9 bases between them. Germline CDR1 and CDR2: MDHEN and SYDVKM. The CDR3 covers 11 residues. Here the CDR3 DNA reads TGTGCCAGCACGGGGGAGGATGGCTACACCTTC. Its translation: CASTGEDGYTF.

This clonotype occurred many times. This rearrangement joins TRBV25-1 to TRBJ2-7; 7 positions match TRBD2. Germline V lookup: CDR1 MGHDK, CDR2 SYGVNS. The CDR3 covers 11 residues. With V trimmed by 7 bases and J by 4 bases, 1 base remained unmatched. For the CDR3, the DNA is TGTGCCAGCAAGCGGGGATACGAGCAGTACTTC. This sequence encodes CASKRGYEQYF.

This clonotype is categorized as medium-sized. J is TRBJ1-5 and V is TRBV28; D remains unclear. The germline V and J ends were trimmed by 10 bases and 8 bases, with 18 bases remaining between them. Germline CDR1 and CDR2: MDHEN and SYDVKM. This CDR3 has 13 amino acids. The CDR3 sequence is CATMPFSREPQHF. The CDR3 coding sequence is TGTGCCACCATGCCCTTCTCGAGAGAGCCCCAGCATTTT. Combining the CDR3 with reference TRBV28 and TRBJ1-5 gives the whole variable domain DVKVTQSSRYLVKRTGEKVFLECVQDMDHENMFWYRQDPGLGLRLIYFSYDVKMKEKGDIPEGYSVSREKKERFSLILESASTNQTSMYLCATMPFSREPQHFGDGTRLSIL.

This clonotype has at least ten counts. The J gene is TRBJ2-1, the V gene TRBV4-1; 7 nucleotides match TRBD2. V shed 4 bases, J shed 2 bases, and the junction held 8 bases outside the gene matches. From germline, CDR1 is MGHRA and CDR2 YSYEKL. This CDR3 has 16 amino acids. This CDR3 is CASSPFEGGPYNEQFF. CDR3 sequence (DNA): TGCGCCAGCAGCCCCTTTGAGGGAGGGCCCTACAATGAGCAGTTCTTC.

This clonotype was counted many times. The chain employs TRBV12-3 or TRBV12-4 and TRBJ2-1; D unclear. CDR3 length equals 12 residues. V lost 2 bases and J lost 7, with 6 bases in between. This CDR3 is CASSLSWNEQFF. The CDR3 region has the DNA TGTGCCAGCAGTTTAAGTTGGAATGAGCAGTTCTTC.

This clonotype was seen repeatedly, ten times or more. As DNA, the CDR3 is TGTGCCTGGAGGTGGCGGGCGGAGCGGGAGGTCGATGAGCAGTTCTTC. Its translation is CAWRWRAEREVDEQFF. The chain couples TRBV30 to TRBJ2-1, with 9 bases matching TRBD2. CDR1 is GTSNPN, CDR2 SVGIG, per germline (reference sequence). The length of the CDR3 is 16 residues. The V gene end was trimmed by 3 bases and the J gene end by 8 bases; junction bases not matched to a gene: 14.

There are many counts of this clonotype. J is TRBJ2-7 and V is TRBV12-5; 7 nucleotides align to TRBD1. Losses at the gene ends were 5 bases for V and 6 bases for J; bases not matched to a gene: 7. This CDR3 region has 13 residues. CDR1 is LGHNT, CDR2 FRNRAP, per germline. The CDR3 DNA is TGTGCTAGTGGTCAGAACAGGGGTGGCGAGCAGTACTTC. Translated: CASGQNRGGEQYF.

This clonotype was seen ten or more times. This chain uses TRBV30 with TRBJ1-4; D perhaps matches TRBD1 (5 bases). The CDR3 contains 15 residues. From germline, CDR1 is GTSNPN and CDR2 SVGIG (reference sequence). The ends were cut back, 2 bases at V and 0 bases at J, with 10 bases in the middle. The DNA of the CDR3 is TGTGCCTGGAGTCCCGGGACTGCAACTAATGAAAAACTGTTTTTT. This gives the protein CAWSPGTATNEKLFF.

The chain carries TRBV28 and TRBJ1-1; 7 bases fit TRBD1. V shed 10 bases, J shed 1 base, and the junction held 9 bases outside the gene matches. Germline V gene data show CDR1 as MDHEN and CDR2 as SYDVKM. This CDR3 has 14 amino acids. The chain's CDR3 is CATKVTGRNTEAFF. The CDR3 nucleotides are TGTGCCACTAAGGTGACAGGGCGGAACACTGAAGCTTTCTTT. The full variable domain, rest sourced from reference TRBV28 and TRBJ1-1, is DVKVTQSSRYLVKRTGEKVFLECVQDMDHENMFWYRQDPGLGLRLIYFSYDVKMKEKGDIPEGYSVSREKKERFSLILESASTNQTSMYLCATKVTGRNTEAFFGQGTRLTVV.

There are a few counts of this clonotype. This chain connects TRBV30 to TRBJ2-7; possibly TRBD1 or TRBD2 for D (5 bases each). Trimming removed 2 bases at V and 3 bases at J, with 17 bases between. Per germline, CDR1 GTSNPN and CDR2 SVGIG (reference sequence). This CDR3 contains 15 residues. DNA for the CDR3: TGTGCCTGGAGTCCCCTCATGGGGACCTACTACGAGCAGTACTTC. Its translation is CAWSPLMGTYYEQYF.

By its share, this clonotype is medium-sized (0.01 to 0.1%). This chain connects TRBV28 to TRBJ2-5; 8 positions agree with TRBD1. Germline CDR1 MDHEN, CDR2 SYDVKM. V was clipped by 5 bases and J by 1 base; unmatched bases: 3. The CDR3 contains 14 residues. In nucleotides, the CDR3 is TGTGCCAGCAGTCCCCAGGGGGCCCAAGAGACCCAGTACTTC. This translates into CASSPQGAQETQYF.

This clonotype was counted at least ten times. V and J are TRBV18 and TRBJ2-7, with 9 bases aligning to TRBD2. The CDR3 runs to 15 residues. CDR1 is KGHSH and CDR2 is LQKENI in the germline V gene. With 2 bases clipped from V and 3 bases from J, the junction kept 5 bases outside the gene matches. In DNA form, the CDR3 reads TGTGCCAGCTCACCAGGCTCTAGCGGGAACTACGAGCAGTACTTC. Encoded protein: CASSPGSSGNYEQYF.

This clonotype is judged medium-sized. The chain combines TRBV28 with TRBJ2-3; weak D call: TRBD2 (6 bases). The germline gives CDR1 MDHEN, CDR2 SYDVKM. This CDR3 has 14 amino acids. This CDR3 is CATRRGTGTDTQYF. The CDR3 bases are TGTGCAACCAGGCGGGGTACGGGCACAGATACGCAGTATTTT.

By share of the sample, this clonotype is medium-sized. The gene calls are TRBV20-1 and TRBJ1-1, with D unresolved. CDR1 DFQATT and CDR2 SNEGSKA come from the germline V gene (reference sequence). The CDR3 consists of 11 residues. V dropped 4 bases and J dropped 2 bases, with 5 bases sitting between them. CDR3 sequence reads: CSATYNTEAFF. CDR3 DNA sequence: TGCAGTGCTACATACAACACTGAAGCTTTCTTT.

V usage is TRBV20-1 and J usage is TRBJ1-5; maybe TRBD1 (6 bases). From germline, CDR1 is DFQATT and CDR2 SNEGSKA (reference sequence). V was pared by 1 base and J by 4 bases, with 11 bases between. CDR3 size: 14 residues. As DNA, the CDR3 is TGCAGTGCTAGAGTGACAGGACCAAATCAGCCCCAGCATTTT. Amino acid sequence: CSARVTGPNQPQHF.

This clonotype was counted many times. The chain is built from TRBV5-6 and TRBJ2-7; tentatively, D is TRBD2 (6 bases). The CDR3 is 16 residues long. V lost 1 base and J lost 0, with 14 bases in between. Germline values: CDR1 SGHDT, CDR2 YYEEEE. The CDR3 spells CASSLPGGGASYEQYF. In nucleotides, the CDR3 is TGTGCCAGCAGCTTGCCCGGGGGTGGGGCCTCCTACGAGCAGTACTTC. The whole variable domain, filled in from reference TRBV5-6 and TRBJ2-7, reads DAGVTQSPTHLIKTRGQQVTLRCSPKSGHDTVSWYQQALGQGPQFIFQYYEEEERQRGNFPDRFSGHQFPNYSSELNVNALLLGDSALYLCASSLPGGGASYEQYFGPGTRLTVT.